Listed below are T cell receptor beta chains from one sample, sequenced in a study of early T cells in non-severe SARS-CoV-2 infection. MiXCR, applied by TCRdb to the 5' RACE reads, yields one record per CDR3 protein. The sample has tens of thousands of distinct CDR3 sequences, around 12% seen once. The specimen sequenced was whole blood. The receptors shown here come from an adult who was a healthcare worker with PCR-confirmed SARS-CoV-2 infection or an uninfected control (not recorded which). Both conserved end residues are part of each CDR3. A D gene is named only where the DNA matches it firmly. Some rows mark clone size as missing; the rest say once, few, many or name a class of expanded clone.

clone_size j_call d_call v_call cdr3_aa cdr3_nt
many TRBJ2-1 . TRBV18 CASSAKNEQFF TGTGCCAGCTCAGCCAAGAATGAGCAGTTCTTC
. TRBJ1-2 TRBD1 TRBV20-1 CSAGRQGAGYGYTF TGCAGTGCCGGGAGACAGGGGGCGGGCTATGGCTACACCTTC
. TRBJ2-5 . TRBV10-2 CASSAAPQETQYF TGCGCCAGCAGTGCAGCGCCCCAAGAGACCCAGTACTTC
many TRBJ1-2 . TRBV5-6 CASSLAGGRGYGYTF TGTGCCAGCAGCTTGGCGGGGGGCCGAGGCTATGGCTACACCTTC
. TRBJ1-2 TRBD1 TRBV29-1 CSCDRANYGYTF TGCAGCTGTGACAGGGCTAACTATGGCTACACCTTC
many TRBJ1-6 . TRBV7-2 CASSLIRGEVRSPLHF TGTGCCAGCAGCCTAATTCGGGGGGAGGTGCGGTCACCCCTCCACTTT
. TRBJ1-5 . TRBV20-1 CSAIGASNQPQHF TGCAGTGCTATCGGGGCCAGCAATCAGCCCCAGCATTTT
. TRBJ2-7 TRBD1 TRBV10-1 CASSEGSGGTYEQYF TGCGCCAGCAGTGAGGGGTCAGGGGGAACCTACGAGCAGTACTTC
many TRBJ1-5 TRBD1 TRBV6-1 CASSGYRGEPQHF TGTGCCAGCAGTGGATACAGGGGAGAGCCCCAGCATTTT
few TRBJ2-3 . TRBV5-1 CASSLEAYPRGTDTQYF TGCGCCAGCAGCTTGGAGGCTTACCCCAGAGGGACAGATACGCAGTATTTT
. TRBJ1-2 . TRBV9 CASTVSGTNYGYTF TGTGCCAGCACCGTTTCCGGGACAAACTATGGCTACACCTTC
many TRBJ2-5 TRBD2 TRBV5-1 CASSLRLTSVETQYF TGCGCCAGCAGCTTAAGATTGACTAGCGTCGAGACCCAGTACTTC
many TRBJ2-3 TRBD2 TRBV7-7 CASSRGGLAGEDTQYF TGTGCTAGCAGCCGCGGGGGACTAGCGGGAGAAGATACGCAGTATTTT
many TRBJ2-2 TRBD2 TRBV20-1 CSARMGLAGAGELFF TGCAGTGCTAGGATGGGACTAGCGGGAGCCGGGGAGCTGTTTTTT
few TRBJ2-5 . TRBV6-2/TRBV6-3 CAIRASPETQYF TGTGCCATCCGGGCTTCCCCAGAGACCCAGTACTTC
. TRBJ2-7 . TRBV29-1 CSVRGDNAGPHIYEQYF TGCAGCGTTAGGGGCGACAATGCTGGGCCACATATCTACGAGCAGTACTTC
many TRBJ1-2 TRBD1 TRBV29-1 CSVHRGLYGYTF TGCAGCGTTCACAGGGGACTCTATGGCTACACCTTC
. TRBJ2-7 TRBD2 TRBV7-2 CASSLLTSGGTTYEQYF TGTGCCAGCAGCTTATTGACTAGCGGCGGGACAACCTACGAGCAGTACTTC
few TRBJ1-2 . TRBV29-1 CSVVAAGGVSDYGYTF TGCAGCGTTGTGGCAGCCGGGGGGGTATCGGACTATGGCTACACCTTC
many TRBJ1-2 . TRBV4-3 CASSQDQPPYGYTF TGCGCCAGCAGCCAAGATCAACCTCCCTATGGCTACACCTTC
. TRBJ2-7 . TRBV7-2 CASSLFSGGLYEQYF TGTGCCAGCAGCTTATTCTCCGGCGGCCTCTACGAGCAGTACTTC
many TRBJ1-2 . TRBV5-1 CASSSLGGTNGYTF TGCGCCAGCAGCTCCCTGGGTGGGACAAATGGCTACACCTTC
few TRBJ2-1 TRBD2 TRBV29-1 CSDETSGGYNEQFF TGCAGCGACGAGACTAGCGGGGGCTACAATGAGCAGTTCTTC
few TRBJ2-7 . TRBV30 CAWSVGGGEQYF TGTGCCTGGAGTGTGGGAGGGGGCGAGCAGTACTTC
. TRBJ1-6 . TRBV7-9 CASSLAGYSPLHF TGTGCCAGCAGCTTAGCTGGGTATTCACCCCTCCACTTT
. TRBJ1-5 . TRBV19 CASSMEALQPQHF TGTGCCAGTAGTATGGAGGCGTTACAGCCCCAGCATTTT
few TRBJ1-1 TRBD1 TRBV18 CASSPRQGEGSEAFF TGTGCCAGCTCACCCCGACAGGGTGAGGGCTCTGAAGCTTTCTTT
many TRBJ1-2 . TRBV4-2 CASSQASTGFYGYTF TGTGCCAGCAGCCAAGCCTCTACAGGGTTCTATGGCTACACCTTC
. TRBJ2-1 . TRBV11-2 CASRSPRGFNEQFF TGTGCCAGCAGATCCCCCCGGGGGTTCAATGAGCAGTTCTTC
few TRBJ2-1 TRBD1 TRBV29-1 CSVEAGGTEQFF TGCAGCGTTGAGGCAGGGGGTACAGAGCAGTTCTTC
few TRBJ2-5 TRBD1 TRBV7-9 CASRRTGQETQYF TGTGCCAGCAGAAGGACAGGCCAAGAGACCCAGTACTTC